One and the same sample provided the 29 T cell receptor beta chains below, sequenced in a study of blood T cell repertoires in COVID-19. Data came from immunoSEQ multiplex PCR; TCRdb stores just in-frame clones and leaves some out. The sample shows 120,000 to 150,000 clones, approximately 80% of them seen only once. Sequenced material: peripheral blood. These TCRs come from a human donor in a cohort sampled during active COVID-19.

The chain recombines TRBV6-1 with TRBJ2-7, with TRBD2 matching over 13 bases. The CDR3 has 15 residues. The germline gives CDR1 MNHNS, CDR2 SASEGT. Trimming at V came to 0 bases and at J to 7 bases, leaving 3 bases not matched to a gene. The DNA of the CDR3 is TGTGCCAGCAGTGAAGCCTGGGGACTAGCGGGAGAGCAGTACGTC. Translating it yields CASSEAWGLAGEQYV.

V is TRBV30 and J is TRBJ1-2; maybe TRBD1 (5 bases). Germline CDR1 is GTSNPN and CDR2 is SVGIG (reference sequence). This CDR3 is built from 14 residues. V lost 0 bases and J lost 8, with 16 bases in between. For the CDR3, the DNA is TGTGCCTGGAGTGTACTGGGCCAGGGAGGAGGCTACACCTTC. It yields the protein CAWSVLGQGGGYTF.

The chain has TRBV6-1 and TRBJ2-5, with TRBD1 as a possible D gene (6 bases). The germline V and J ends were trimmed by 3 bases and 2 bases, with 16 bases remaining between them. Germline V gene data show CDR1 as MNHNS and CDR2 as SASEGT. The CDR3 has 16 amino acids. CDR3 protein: CASSESARGPQETQYF. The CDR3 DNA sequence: TGTGCCAGCAGTGAGTCGGCCAGGGGTCCTCAAGAGACCCAGTACTTC.

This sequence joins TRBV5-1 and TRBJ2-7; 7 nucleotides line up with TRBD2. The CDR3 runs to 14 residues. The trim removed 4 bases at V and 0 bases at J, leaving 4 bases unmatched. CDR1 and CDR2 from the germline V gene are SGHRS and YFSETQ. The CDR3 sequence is CASSPSGNSYEQYF. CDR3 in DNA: TGCGCCAGCAGCCCTAGCGGAAACTCCTACGAGCAGTACTTC.

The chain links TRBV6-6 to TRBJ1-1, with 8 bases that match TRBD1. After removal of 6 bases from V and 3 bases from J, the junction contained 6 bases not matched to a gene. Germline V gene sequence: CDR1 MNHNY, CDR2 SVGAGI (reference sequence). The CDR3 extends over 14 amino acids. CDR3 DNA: TGTGCCAGCAGCCGACAGGGGTTAGACACTGAAGCTTTCTTT. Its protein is CASSRQGLDTEAFF.

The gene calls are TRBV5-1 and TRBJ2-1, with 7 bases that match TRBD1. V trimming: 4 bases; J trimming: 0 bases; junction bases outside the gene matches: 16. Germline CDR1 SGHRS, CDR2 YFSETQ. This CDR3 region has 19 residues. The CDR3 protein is CASSLATGSTQSSYNEQFF. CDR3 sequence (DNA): TGCGCCAGCAGCCTCGCGACAGGGTCCACCCAAAGCTCCTACAATGAGCAGTTCTTC.

The CDR3 reads CSASELAGGSRVEGYTF. As DNA, the CDR3 is TGCAGTGCTAGTGAGCTCGCAGGGGGCAGTCGTGTGGAAGGCTACACCTTC. This chain links TRBV20-1 with TRBJ1-2; 8 positions match TRBD1. Germline V gene lookup returns CDR1 DFQATT and CDR2 SNEGSKA (reference sequence). Unmatched junction bases numbered 20, after V lost 3 bases and J lost 8 bases. The CDR3 is made up of 17 amino acids.

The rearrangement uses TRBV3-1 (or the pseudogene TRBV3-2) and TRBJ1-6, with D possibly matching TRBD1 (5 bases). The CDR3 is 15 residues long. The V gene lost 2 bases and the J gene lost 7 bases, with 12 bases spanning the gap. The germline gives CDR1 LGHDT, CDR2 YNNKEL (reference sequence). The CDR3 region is CASSQSGVGNSPLHF. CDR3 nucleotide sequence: TGTGCCAGCAGCCAATCGGGGGTTGGGAATTCACCCCTCCACTTT.

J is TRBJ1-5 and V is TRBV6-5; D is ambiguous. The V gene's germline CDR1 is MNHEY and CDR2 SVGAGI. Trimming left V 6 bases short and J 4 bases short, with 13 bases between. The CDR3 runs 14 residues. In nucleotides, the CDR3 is TGTGCCAGCAGCCCCGCGGGTGGGAATCAGCCCCAGCATTTT. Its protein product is CASSPAGGNQPQHF.

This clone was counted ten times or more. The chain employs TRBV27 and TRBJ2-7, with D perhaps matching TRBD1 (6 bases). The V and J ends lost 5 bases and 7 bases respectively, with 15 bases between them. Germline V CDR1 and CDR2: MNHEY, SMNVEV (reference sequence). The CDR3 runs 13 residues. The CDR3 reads CASSQQGSGEQYF. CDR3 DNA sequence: TGTGCCAGCAGTCAACAGGGTTCTGGGGAGCAGTACTTC.

The CDR3 sequence is CASSQDTREQYF. As DNA, the CDR3 is TGTGCCAGCAGCCAAGATACGCGTGAGCAGTACTTC. V is TRBV3-1 (or the pseudogene TRBV3-2) and J is TRBJ2-7; D remains ambiguous. V was clipped by 0 bases and J by 7 bases, with 7 bases between them. This CDR3 has 12 residues. CDR1 and CDR2 from the germline V gene are LGHDT and YNNKEL (reference sequence).

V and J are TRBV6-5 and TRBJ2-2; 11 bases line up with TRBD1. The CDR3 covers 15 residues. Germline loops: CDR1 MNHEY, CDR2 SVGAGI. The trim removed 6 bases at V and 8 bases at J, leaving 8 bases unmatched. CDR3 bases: TGTGCCAGCAGGTGGGGGACAGGGGGACAAGGGGAGCTGTTTTTT. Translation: CASRWGTGGQGELFF.

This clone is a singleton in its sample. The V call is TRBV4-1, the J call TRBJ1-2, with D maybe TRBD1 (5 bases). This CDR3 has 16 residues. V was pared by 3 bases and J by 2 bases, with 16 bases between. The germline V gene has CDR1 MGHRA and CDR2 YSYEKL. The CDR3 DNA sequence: TGCGCCAGCAGCCAGGGGGAGGCGGTACTAAACTATGGCTACACCTTC. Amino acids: CASSQGEAVLNYGYTF.

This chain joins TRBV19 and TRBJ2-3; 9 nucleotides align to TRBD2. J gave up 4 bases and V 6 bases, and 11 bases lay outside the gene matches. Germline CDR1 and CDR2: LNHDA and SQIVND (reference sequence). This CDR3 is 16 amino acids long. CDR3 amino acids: CASSQGLAFRPDTQYF. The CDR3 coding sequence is TGTGCCAGTAGCCAAGGACTAGCGTTCCGCCCAGATACGCAGTATTTT.

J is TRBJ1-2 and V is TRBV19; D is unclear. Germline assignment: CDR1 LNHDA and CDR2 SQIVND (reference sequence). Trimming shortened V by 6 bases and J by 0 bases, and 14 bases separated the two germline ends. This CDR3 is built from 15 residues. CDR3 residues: CASRVSPISNYGYTF. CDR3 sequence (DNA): TGTGCCAGTAGGGTTAGTCCCATTTCTAACTATGGCTACACCTTC.

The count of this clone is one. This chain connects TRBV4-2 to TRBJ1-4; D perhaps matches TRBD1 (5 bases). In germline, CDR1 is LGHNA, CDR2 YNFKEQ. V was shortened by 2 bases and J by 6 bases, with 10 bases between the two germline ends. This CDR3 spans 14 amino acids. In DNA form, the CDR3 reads TGTGCCAGCAGCCAACCATGGGGGGATGAAAAACTGTTTTTT. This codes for CASSQPWGDEKLFF.

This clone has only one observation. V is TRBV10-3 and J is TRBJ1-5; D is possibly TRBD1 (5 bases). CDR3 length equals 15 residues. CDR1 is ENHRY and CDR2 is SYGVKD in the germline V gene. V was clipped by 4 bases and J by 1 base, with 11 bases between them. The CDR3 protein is CAISGRGESNQPQHF. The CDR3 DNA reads TGTGCCATCAGTGGCCGGGGGGAGAGCAATCAGCCCCAGCATTTT.

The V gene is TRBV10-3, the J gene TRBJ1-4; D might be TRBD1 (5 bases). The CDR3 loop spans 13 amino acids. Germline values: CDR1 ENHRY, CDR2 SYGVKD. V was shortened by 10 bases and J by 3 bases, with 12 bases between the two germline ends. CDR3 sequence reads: CATGEGPNEKLFF. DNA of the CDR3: TGTGCCACCGGGGAGGGGCCTAATGAAAAACTGTTTTTT.

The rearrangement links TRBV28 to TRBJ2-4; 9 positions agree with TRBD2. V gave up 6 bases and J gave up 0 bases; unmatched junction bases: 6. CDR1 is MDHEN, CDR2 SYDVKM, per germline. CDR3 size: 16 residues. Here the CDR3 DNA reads TGTGCCAGCAGGAATGCGGGGGGGAAAGCCAAAAACATTCAGTACTTC. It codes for CASRNAGGKAKNIQYF.

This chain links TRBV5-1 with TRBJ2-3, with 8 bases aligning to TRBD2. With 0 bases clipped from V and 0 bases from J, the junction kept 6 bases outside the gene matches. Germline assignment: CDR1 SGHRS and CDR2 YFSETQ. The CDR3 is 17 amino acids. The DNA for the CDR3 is TGCGCCAGCAGCTTGGGGGTAGCGGGGCCGAGCACAGATACGCAGTATTTT. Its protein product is CASSLGVAGPSTDTQYF.

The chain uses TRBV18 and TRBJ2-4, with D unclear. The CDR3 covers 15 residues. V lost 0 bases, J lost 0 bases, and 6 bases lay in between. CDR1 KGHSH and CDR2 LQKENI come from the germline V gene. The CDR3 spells CASSPPQLAKNIQYF. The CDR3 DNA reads TGTGCCAGCTCACCACCTCAGTTAGCCAAAAACATTCAGTACTTC. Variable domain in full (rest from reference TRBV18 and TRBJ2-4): NAGVMQNPRHLVRRRGQEARLRCSPMKGHSHVYWYRQLPEEGLKFMVYLQKENIIDESGMPKERFSAEFPKEGPSILRIQQVVRGDSAAYFCASSPPQLAKNIQYFGAGTRLSVL.

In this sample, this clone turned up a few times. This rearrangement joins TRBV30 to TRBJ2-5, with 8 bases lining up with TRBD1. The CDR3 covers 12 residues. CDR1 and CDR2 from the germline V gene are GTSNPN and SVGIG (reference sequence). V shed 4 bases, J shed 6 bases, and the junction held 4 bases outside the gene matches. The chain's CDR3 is CAWNRQGQTQYF. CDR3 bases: TGTGCCTGGAATAGACAGGGGCAGACCCAGTACTTC.

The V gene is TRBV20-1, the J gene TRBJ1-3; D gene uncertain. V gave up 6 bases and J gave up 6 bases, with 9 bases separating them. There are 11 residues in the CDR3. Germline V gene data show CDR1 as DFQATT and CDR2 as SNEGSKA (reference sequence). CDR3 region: CSAVNSNTIYF. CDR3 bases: TGCAGTGCCGTGAACTCAAACACCATATATTTT.

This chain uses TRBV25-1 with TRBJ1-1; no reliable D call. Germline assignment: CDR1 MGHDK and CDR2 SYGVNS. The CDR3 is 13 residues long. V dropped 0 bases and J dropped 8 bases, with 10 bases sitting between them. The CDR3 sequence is CASSEYERREAFF. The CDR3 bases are TGTGCCAGCAGTGAATACGAGCGACGCGAAGCTTTCTTT.

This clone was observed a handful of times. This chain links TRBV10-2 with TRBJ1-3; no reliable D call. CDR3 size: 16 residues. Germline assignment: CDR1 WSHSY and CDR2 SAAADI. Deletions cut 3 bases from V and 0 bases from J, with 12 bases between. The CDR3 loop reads CASSERGVNSGNTIYF. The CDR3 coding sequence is TGCGCCAGCAGTGAAAGAGGAGTTAACTCTGGAAACACCATATATTTT.

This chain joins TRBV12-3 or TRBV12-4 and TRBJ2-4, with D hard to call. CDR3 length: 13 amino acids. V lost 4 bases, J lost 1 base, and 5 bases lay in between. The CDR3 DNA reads TGTGCCAGCAGTTCTTCTGCCAAAAACATTCAGTACTTC. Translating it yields CASSSSAKNIQYF.

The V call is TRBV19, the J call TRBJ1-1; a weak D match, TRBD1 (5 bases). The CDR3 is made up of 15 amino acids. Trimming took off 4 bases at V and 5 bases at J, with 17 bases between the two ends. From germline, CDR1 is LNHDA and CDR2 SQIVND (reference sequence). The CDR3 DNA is TGTGCCAGTAGTAGCCCCGGGAGGGGCGAGACTGAAGCTTTCTTT. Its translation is CASSSPGRGETEAFF.

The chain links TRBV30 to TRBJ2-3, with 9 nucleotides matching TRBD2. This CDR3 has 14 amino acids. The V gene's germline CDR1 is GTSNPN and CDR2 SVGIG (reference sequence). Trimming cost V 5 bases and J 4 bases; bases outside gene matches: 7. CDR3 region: CAWAGGPSADTQYF. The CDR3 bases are TGTGCCTGGGCGGGGGGGCCCAGCGCAGATACGCAGTATTTT. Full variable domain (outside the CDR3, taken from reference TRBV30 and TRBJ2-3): SQTIHQWPATLVQPVGSPLSLECTVEGTSNPNLYWYRQAAGRGLQLLFYSVGIGQISSEVPQNLSASRPQDRQFILSSKKLLLSDSGFYLCAWAGGPSADTQYFGPGTRLTVL.

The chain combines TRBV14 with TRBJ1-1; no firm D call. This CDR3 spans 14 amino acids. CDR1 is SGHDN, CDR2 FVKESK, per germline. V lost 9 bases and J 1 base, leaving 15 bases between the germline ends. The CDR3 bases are TGTGCCAGTACCTACGTACTAGGGAACACTGAAGCTTTCTTT. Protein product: CASTYVLGNTEAFF.